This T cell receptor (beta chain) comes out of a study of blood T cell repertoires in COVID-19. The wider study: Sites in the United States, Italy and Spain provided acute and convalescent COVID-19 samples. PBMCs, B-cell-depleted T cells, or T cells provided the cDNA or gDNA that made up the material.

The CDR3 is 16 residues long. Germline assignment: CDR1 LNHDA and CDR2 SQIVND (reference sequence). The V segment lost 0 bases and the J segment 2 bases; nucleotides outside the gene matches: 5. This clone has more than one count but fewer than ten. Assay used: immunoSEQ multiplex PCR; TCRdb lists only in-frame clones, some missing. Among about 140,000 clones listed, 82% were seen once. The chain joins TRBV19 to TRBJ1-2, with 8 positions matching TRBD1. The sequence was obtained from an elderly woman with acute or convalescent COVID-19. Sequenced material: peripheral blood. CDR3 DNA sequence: TGTGCCAGTAGTATAGAGACCGGACAGGGAAACTATGGCTACACCTTC. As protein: CASSIETGQGNYGYTF.